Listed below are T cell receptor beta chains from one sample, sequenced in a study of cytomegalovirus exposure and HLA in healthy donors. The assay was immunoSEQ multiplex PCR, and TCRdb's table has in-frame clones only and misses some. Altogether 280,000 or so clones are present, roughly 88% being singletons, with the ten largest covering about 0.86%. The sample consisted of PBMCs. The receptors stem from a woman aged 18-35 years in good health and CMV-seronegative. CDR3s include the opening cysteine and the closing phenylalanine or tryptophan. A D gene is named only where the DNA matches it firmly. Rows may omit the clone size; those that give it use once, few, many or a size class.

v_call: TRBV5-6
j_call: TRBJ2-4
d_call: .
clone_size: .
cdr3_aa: CASSFTGFTRIQYF
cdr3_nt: TGTGCCAGCAGCTTTACGGGTTTTACTAGAATTCAGTACTTC

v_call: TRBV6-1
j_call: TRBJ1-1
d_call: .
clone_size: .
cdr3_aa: CASRTGSQHTEAFF
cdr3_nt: TGTGCCAGCAGGACGGGGTCACAGCACACTGAAGCTTTCTTT

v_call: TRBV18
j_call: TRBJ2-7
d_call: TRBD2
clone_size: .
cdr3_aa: CASSPGLAGAGEQYF
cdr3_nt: TGTGCCAGCTCACCGGGACTAGCGGGAGCTGGGGAGCAGTACTTC

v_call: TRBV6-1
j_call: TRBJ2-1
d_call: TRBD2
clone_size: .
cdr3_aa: CASSRGLAPNEQFF
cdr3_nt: TGTGCCAGCAGTAGGGGACTAGCCCCAAATGAGCAGTTCTTC

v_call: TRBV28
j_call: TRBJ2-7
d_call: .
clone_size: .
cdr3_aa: CASSSTGYHEQYF
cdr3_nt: TGTGCCAGCAGTTCTACAGGGTACCACGAGCAGTACTTC

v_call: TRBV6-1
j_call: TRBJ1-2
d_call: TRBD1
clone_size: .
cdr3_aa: CASSDLRGRDRGLYGYTF
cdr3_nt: TGTGCCAGCAGTGATCTTCGTGGACGGGACAGGGGCCTCTATGGCTACACCTTC

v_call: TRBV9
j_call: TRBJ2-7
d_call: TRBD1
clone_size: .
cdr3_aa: CASSRWGQSTYEQYF
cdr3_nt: TGTGCCAGTTCAAGGTGGGGACAGAGCACCTACGAGCAGTACTTC

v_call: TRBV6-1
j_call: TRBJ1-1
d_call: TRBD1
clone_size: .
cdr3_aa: CASSEPRGSMNTEAFF
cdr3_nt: TGTGCCAGCAGTGAACCCAGGGGGAGTATGAACACTGAAGCTTTCTTT

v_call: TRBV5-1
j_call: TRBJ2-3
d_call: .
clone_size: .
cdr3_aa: CASSSTTGSRLTDTQYF
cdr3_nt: TGCGCCAGCAGCTCCACCACAGGGTCACGGCTCACAGATACGCAGTATTTT

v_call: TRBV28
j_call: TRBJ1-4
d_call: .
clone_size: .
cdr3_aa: CASSYPGGDEKLFF
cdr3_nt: TGTGCCAGCAGTTATCCGGGGGGTGACGAAAAACTGTTTTTT

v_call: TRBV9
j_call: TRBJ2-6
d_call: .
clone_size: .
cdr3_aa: CASSVGGGGANVLTF
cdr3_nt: TGTGCCAGCAGCGTAGGAGGGGGTGGGGCCAACGTCCTGACTTTC

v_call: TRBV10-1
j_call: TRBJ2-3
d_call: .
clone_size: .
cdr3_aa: CASSESSAGLTDTQYF
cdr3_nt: TGCGCCAGCAGTGAGTCGTCGGCGGGATTGACAGATACGCAGTATTTT

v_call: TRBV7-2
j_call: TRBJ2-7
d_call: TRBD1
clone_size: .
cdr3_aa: CASSVQGSASTYEQYF
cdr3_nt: TGTGCCAGCAGCGTACAGGGGTCGGCATCCACCTACGAGCAGTACTTC

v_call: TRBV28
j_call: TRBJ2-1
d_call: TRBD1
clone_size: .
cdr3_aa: CASRPGQRYNEQFF
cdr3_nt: TGTGCCAGCAGACCGGGACAGAGATACAATGAGCAGTTCTTC

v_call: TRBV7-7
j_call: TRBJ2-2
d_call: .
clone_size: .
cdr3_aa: CASSLLLPPGELFF
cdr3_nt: TGTGCCAGCAGCTTACTCCTACCCCCCGGGGAGCTGTTTTTT

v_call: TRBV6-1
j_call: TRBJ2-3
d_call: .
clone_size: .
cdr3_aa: CASRSGRNTDTQYF
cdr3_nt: TGTGCCAGCAGAAGCGGCAGGAACACAGATACGCAGTATTTT

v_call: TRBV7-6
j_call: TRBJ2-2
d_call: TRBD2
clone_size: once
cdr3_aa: CASSSAGGSLFF
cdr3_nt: TGTGCCAGCAGCTCCGCGGGAGGGTCGCTGTTTTTT

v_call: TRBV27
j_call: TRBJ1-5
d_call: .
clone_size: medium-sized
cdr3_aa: CATRVGGSNQPQHF
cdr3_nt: TGTGCCACCCGCGTTGGGGGGAGCAATCAGCCCCAGCATTTT

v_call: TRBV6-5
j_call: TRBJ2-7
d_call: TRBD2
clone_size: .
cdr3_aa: CASSYSSSGKNNEQYF
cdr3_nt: TGTGCCAGCAGTTACTCGAGTAGCGGGAAGAATAACGAGCAGTACTTC

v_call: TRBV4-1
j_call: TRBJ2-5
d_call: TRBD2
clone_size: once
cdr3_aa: CASSQPSGKETQYF
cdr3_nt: TGCGCCAGCAGCCAACCGAGCGGGAAAGAGACCCAGTACTTC

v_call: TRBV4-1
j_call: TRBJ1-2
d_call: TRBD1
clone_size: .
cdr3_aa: CASSQATGGLASGGYTF
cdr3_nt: TGCGCCAGCAGCCAAGCCACAGGGGGCCTTGCTAGCGGGGGCTACACCTTC

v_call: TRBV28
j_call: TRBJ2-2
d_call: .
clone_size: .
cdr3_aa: CASSRDSLGELFF
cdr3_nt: TGTGCCAGCAGTCGGGACTCCCTCGGGGAGCTGTTTTTT

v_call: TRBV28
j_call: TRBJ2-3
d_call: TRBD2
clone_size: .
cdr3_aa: CASRRLAGVTDTQYF
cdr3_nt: TGTGCCAGCAGGCGACTAGCGGGAGTCACAGATACGCAGTATTTT

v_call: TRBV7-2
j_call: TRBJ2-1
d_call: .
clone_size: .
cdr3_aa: CASSPSSVGYNEQFF
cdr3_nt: TGTGCCAGCAGCCCATCTAGCGTGGGCTACAATGAGCAGTTCTTC

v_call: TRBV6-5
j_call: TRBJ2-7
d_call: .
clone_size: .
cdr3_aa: CASSPSGSYEQYF
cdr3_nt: TGTGCCAGCAGCCCTTCGGGGTCCTACGAGCAGTACTTC

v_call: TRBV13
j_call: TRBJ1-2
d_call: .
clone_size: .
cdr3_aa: CASSLRRVPNYGYTF
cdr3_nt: TGTGCCAGCAGCTTAAGGAGAGTTCCTAACTATGGCTACACCTTC

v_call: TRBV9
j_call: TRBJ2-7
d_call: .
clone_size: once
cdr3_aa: CASSATGGSYEQYF
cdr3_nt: TGTGCCAGCAGTGCAACTGGAGGGAGCTACGAGCAGTACTTC

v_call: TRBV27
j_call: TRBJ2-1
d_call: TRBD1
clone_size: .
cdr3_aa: CASSLSIGTGGEQFF
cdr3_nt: TGTGCCAGCAGTTTATCGATTGGGACAGGGGGTGAGCAGTTCTTC

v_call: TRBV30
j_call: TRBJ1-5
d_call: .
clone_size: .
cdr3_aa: CAYTIEAQPQHF
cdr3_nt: TGTGCCTATACAATAGAGGCTCAGCCCCAGCATTTT

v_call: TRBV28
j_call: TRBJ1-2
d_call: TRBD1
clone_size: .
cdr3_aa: CAVGSGTGVIYGYTF
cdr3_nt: TGTGCCGTCGGGAGTGGGACAGGGGTTATCTATGGCTACACCTTC

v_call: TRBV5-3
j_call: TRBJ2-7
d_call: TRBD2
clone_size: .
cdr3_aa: CARSLALTSGVYEQYF
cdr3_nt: TGTGCCAGAAGCTTGGCCCTGACTAGCGGGGTTTACGAGCAGTACTTC

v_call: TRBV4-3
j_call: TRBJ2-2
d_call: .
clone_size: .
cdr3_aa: CASSQALTNTGELFF
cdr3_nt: TGCGCCAGCAGCCAGGCCCTTACCAACACCGGGGAGCTGTTTTTT

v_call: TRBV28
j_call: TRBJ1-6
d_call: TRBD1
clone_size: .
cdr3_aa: CASSSGTANSPLHF
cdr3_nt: TGTGCCAGCAGTTCCGGGACAGCAAATTCACCCCTCCACTTT

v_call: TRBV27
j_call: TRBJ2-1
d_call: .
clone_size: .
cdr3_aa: CASSPRRNNEQFF
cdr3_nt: TGTGCCAGCAGTCCCCGGAGGAACAATGAGCAGTTCTTC

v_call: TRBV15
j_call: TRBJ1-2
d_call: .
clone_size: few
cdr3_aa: CATSYPSGGRNYGYTF
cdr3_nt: TGTGCCACCAGCTATCCGTCGGGGGGCAGAAACTATGGCTACACCTTC

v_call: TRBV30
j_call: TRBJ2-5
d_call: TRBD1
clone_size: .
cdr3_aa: CAWSVQGAETQYF
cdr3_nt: TGTGCCTGGAGTGTACAGGGGGCCGAGACCCAGTACTTC

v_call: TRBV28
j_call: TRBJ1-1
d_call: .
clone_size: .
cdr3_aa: CASTFGGSTEAFF
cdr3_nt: TGTGCCAGCACCTTCGGGGGGAGCACTGAAGCTTTCTTT

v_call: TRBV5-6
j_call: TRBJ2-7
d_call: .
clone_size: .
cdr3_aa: CASSRRGPPTEQYF
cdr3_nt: TGTGCCAGCAGCCGGCGGGGGCCCCCCACCGAGCAGTACTTC

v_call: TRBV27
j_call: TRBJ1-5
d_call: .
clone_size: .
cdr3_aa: CASSLSKPGVQPQHF
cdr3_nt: TGTGCCAGCAGTTTATCGAAGCCGGGGGTTCAGCCCCAGCATTTT

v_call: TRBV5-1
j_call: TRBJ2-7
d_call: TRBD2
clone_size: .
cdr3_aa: CASSFELAGGYEQYF
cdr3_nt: TGCGCCAGCAGCTTTGAACTAGCGGGAGGGTACGAGCAGTACTTC

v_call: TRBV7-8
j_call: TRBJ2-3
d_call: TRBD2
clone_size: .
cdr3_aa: CASETSGSRPDTQYF
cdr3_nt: TGTGCCAGCGAGACTAGCGGGAGTAGACCAGATACGCAGTATTTT

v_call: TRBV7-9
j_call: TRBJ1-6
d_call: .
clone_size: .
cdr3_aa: CASSPTTGLRSPLHF
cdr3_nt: TGTGCCAGCAGCCCGACGACAGGTCTCAGGTCACCCCTCCACTTT

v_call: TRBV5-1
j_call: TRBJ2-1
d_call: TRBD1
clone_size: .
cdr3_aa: CASSFRDRGRAEQFF
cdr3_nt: TGCGCCAGCAGCTTCCGGGACAGGGGACGTGCTGAGCAGTTCTTC

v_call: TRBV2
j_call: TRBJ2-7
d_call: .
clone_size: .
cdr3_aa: CASSPGTYEQYF
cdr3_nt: TGTGCCAGCAGTCCAGGGACCTACGAGCAGTACTTC

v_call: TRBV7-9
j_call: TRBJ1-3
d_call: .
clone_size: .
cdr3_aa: CASSSTLNSGNTIYF
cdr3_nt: TGTGCCAGCAGCTCGACACTCAACTCTGGAAACACCATATATTTT

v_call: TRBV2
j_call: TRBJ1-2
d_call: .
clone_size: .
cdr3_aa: CASSSQIGVGYTF
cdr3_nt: TGTGCCAGCAGTTCACAGATCGGGGTTGGCTACACCTTC

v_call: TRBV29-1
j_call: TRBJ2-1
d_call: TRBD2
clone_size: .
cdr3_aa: CSPILAGGPKSSYNEQFF
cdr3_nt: TGCAGCCCTATCCTAGCGGGAGGGCCAAAGAGCTCCTACAATGAGCAGTTCTTC

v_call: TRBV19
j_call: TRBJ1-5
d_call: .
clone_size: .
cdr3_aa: CATSPAGYSNQPQHF
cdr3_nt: TGTGCCACCTCCCCGGCGGGATATAGCAATCAGCCCCAGCATTTT

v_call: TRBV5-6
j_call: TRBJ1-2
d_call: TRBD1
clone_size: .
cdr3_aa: CASSFGGQGSGYTF
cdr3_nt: TGTGCCAGCAGCTTCGGGGGACAGGGATCTGGCTACACCTTC

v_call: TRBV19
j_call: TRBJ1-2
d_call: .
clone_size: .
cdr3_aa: CASSMVRDYGYTF
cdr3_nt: TGTGCCAGTAGTATGGTCCGGGACTATGGCTACACCTTC

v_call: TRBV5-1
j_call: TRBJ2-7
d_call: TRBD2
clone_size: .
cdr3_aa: CASSLGLAARSSYEQYF
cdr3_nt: TGCGCCAGCAGCTTGGGACTAGCGGCCAGGAGCTCCTACGAGCAGTACTTC

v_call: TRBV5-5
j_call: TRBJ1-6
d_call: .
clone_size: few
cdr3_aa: CASSPVLQANSPLHF
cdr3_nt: TGTGCCAGCAGCCCCGTTCTACAGGCTAATTCACCCCTCCACTTT

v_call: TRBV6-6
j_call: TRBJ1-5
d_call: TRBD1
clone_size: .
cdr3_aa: CASSYPQGQGNQPQHF
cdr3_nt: TGTGCCAGCAGTTACCCCCAGGGACAGGGGAATCAGCCCCAGCATTTT

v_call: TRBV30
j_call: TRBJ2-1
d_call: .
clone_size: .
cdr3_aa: CAWSRGLEYNEQFF
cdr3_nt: TGTGCCTGGAGTAGGGGACTTGAGTACAATGAGCAGTTCTTC

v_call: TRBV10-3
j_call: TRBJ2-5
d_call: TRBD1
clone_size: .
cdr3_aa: CAISTGTAQETQYF
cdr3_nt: TGTGCCATCAGCACCGGGACAGCCCAAGAGACCCAGTACTTC

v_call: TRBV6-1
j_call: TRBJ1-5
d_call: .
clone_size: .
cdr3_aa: CASSEARNQPQHF
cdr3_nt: TGTGCCAGCAGTGAAGCGAGGAATCAGCCCCAGCATTTT

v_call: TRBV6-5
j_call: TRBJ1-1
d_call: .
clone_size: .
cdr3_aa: CASSHQGWHTEAFF
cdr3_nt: TGTGCCAGCAGTCATCAGGGTTGGCACACTGAAGCTTTCTTT

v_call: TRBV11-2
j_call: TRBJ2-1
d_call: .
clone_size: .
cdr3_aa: CASSLDMGANEQFF
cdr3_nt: TGTGCCAGCAGCTTAGATATGGGAGCCAATGAGCAGTTCTTC

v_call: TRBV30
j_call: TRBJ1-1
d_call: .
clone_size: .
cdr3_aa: CAWSVPDYSVEAFF
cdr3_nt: TGTGCCTGGAGTGTACCGGACTACAGTGTCGAAGCTTTCTTT

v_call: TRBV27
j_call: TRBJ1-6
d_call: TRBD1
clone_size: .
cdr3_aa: CASSPGQAYRNSPLHF
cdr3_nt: TGTGCCAGCAGTCCGGGACAGGCATATCGTAATTCACCCCTCCACTTT